A selection of T cell receptor beta chains follows, all from one sample in a study of shared clonotypes between healthy human individuals. Clones were sequenced by immunoSEQ multiplex PCR, and TCRdb holds only the in-frame ones, with some missing. In the table there are around 2.1 million clones, more than 85% of which are singletons. The sequenced sample was naive CD8+ T cells from PBMCs. The source is a man aged 18 to 29 in good health. Some clones in this sample may be carry-over from other donors' samples. The CDR3 runs from the conserved cysteine through the conserved F or W. The D gene is left open where the match is weak. The size of a clone is reported for some rows only, either as once, few or many, or as a class for expanded clones.

>TRBV27|NA|TRBJ2-2|few
CASSATGELFF
TGTGCCAGCAGTGCCACCGGGGAGCTGTTTTTT
>TRBV5-1|NA|TRBJ1-1|NA
CASSLDRQGRWGEAFF
TGCGCCAGCAGCTTGGATAGGCAGGGCCGGTGGGGAGAAGCTTTCTTT
>TRBV5-1|NA|TRBJ1-1|NA
CASSWWTSNTEAFF
TGCGCCAGCAGCTGGTGGACCTCGAACACTGAAGCTTTCTTT
>TRBV28|NA|TRBJ1-1|once
CASSLGGENTEAFF
TGTGCCAGCAGTTTGGGGGGCGAGAACACTGAAGCTTTCTTT
>TRBV29-1|TRBD2|TRBJ2-1|NA
CSVVGGAYNEQFF
TGCAGCGTTGTGGGGGGGGCCTACAATGAGCAGTTCTTC
>TRBV7-8|NA|TRBJ1-4|NA
CASSLTATNEKLFF
TGTGCCAGCAGTCTGACAGCAACTAATGAAAAACTGTTTTTT
>TRBV5-6|TRBD1|TRBJ2-2|NA
CASSLPGQALSGELFF
TGTGCCAGCAGCCTACCGGGACAGGCCTTGAGCGGGGAGCTGTTTTTT
>TRBV29-1|TRBD2|TRBJ2-1|NA
CSVDPTREGLGEQFF
TGCAGCGTTGACCCCACGCGGGAGGGCCTTGGTGAGCAGTTCTTC
>TRBV11-2|NA|TRBJ2-5|NA
CASRLFAYQETQYF
TGTGCCAGCAGGTTGTTTGCGTACCAAGAGACCCAGTACTTC
>TRBV7-9|NA|TRBJ1-3|NA
CASSSGHSGNTIYF
TGTGCCAGCAGCTCCGGTCACTCTGGAAACACCATATATTTT
>TRBV2|NA|TRBJ1-1|NA
CASSPFTSLAFF
TGTGCCAGCAGCCCGTTCACAAGCCTAGCTTTCTTT
>TRBV11-2|TRBD1|TRBJ2-7|many
CASSGGQFSEQYF
TGTGCCAGCAGCGGGGGACAGTTCTCCGAGCAGTACTTC
>TRBV5-4|NA|TRBJ2-7|NA
CASSSLPEAPQFYEQYF
TGTGCCAGCAGCTCCCTCCCCGAGGCGCCCCAATTCTACGAGCAGTACTTC
>TRBV10-3|NA|TRBJ1-4|NA
CAISETAGFNEKLFF
TGTGCCATCAGTGAAACTGCAGGGTTTAATGAAAAACTGTTTTTT
>TRBV29-1|NA|TRBJ2-7|NA
CSVELPGRESIFLEQYF
TGCAGCGTTGAACTGCCCGGACGAGAGAGTATCTTCCTCGAGCAGTACTTC
>TRBV7-3|TRBD2|TRBJ2-7|NA
CASSWASGSGYEQYF
TGTGCCAGCAGCTGGGCTAGCGGGAGCGGCTACGAGCAGTACTTC
>TRBV7-9|TRBD2|TRBJ2-3|once
CASSFGTSGPGADTQYF
TGTGCCAGCAGCTTCGGGACTAGCGGGCCTGGGGCAGATACGCAGTATTTT
>TRBV6-1|NA|TRBJ1-5|NA
CASSERGSNQPQHF
TGTGCCAGCAGTGAAAGAGGCAGTAATCAGCCCCAGCATTTT
>TRBV28|NA|TRBJ2-1|NA
CASSLKPSRNNEQFF
TGTGCCAGCAGTTTAAAGCCTAGCCGTAACAATGAGCAGTTCTTC
>TRBV6-6|NA|TRBJ2-2|NA
CAIRLSMTGELFF
TGTGCCATCAGACTGTCGATGACCGGGGAGCTGTTTTTT
>TRBV4-2|TRBD1|TRBJ1-2|NA
CASRTGEAIVGYTF
TGTGCCAGCAGAACAGGGGAGGCTATCGTTGGCTACACCTTC
>TRBV5-8|NA|TRBJ2-1|NA
CASSLVQGNSWYNEQFF
TGTGCCAGCAGCTTGGTTCAGGGGAATTCATGGTACAATGAGCAGTTCTTC
>TRBV2|NA|TRBJ1-1|NA
CASSDGHNTEAFF
TGTGCCAGCAGTGATGGGCACAACACTGAAGCTTTCTTT
>TRBV4-1|NA|TRBJ2-4|NA
CASSQESLRNIQYF
TGCGCCAGCAGCCAAGAATCCCTTAGAAACATTCAGTACTTC
>TRBV4-1|NA|TRBJ2-1|NA
CASSQDRGGGGNEQFF
TGCGCCAGCAGCCAAGATCGGGGCGGGGGCGGCAATGAGCAGTTCTTC
>TRBV28|NA|TRBJ1-5|NA
CASSLYQGLNPPQHF
TGTGCCAGCAGTTTATATCAGGGTTTGAATCCGCCCCAGCATTTT
>TRBV19|NA|TRBJ2-2|once
CASMPNTGELFF
TGTGCCAGTATGCCGAACACCGGGGAGCTGTTTTTT
>TRBV7-9|NA|TRBJ1-2|once
CASSTDREQTDYYGYTF
TGTGCCAGCAGCACGGACCGCGAGCAGACCGACTACTATGGCTACACCTTC
>TRBV29-1|TRBD1|TRBJ2-7|NA
CSVEDPGTGGYEQYF
TGCAGCGTTGAAGACCCGGGGACAGGGGGCTACGAGCAGTACTTC
>TRBV7-9|TRBD1|TRBJ1-1|NA
CASTPTDRENTEAFF
TGTGCCAGCACACCGACCGACAGGGAGAACACTGAAGCTTTCTTT
>TRBV19|NA|TRBJ1-5|once
CASADSRNQPQHF
TGTGCCAGTGCGGACAGCCGCAATCAGCCCCAGCATTTT
>TRBV27|NA|TRBJ1-2|few
CASRPGAAYGYTF
TGTGCCAGCAGGCCAGGAGCAGCTTATGGCTACACCTTC
>TRBV6-5|NA|TRBJ1-1|NA
CASNTRWGYTEAFF
TGTGCCAGCAATACAAGATGGGGTTATACTGAAGCTTTCTTT
>TRBV7-2|NA|TRBJ2-7|NA
CASSLGPPLTYEQYF
TGTGCCAGCAGCTTAGGGCCTCCTCTCACCTACGAGCAGTACTTC
>TRBV2|TRBD2|TRBJ2-3|once
CASSDGGRSTDTQYF
TGTGCCAGCAGTGACGGCGGGAGGTCGACAGATACGCAGTATTTT
>TRBV7-9|NA|TRBJ2-5|NA
CASSLPTAYQETQYF
TGTGCCAGCAGCTTGCCCACAGCGTACCAAGAGACCCAGTACTTC
>TRBV27|NA|TRBJ2-7|NA
CASSPRQGRVYEQYF
TGTGCCAGCAGTCCGAGACAGGGGAGGGTCTACGAGCAGTACTTC
>TRBV7-3|TRBD1|TRBJ2-1|NA
CASSLTGGTRDRGYNEQFF
TGTGCCAGCAGCTTAACGGGCGGGACCCGGGACAGGGGGTACAATGAGCAGTTCTTC
>TRBV4-1|TRBD2|TRBJ2-7|NA
CASSPLAGGPSYEQYF
TGCGCCAGCAGCCCACTGGCGGGAGGACCATCCTACGAGCAGTACTTC
>TRBV28|NA|TRBJ2-5|NA
CASSLQGPGIETQYF
TGTGCCAGCAGTTTACAGGGACCCGGCATCGAGACCCAGTACTTC
>TRBV27|NA|TRBJ2-1|NA
CASSLSSYNEQFF
TGTGCCAGCAGTCTAAGCTCCTACAATGAGCAGTTCTTC
>TRBV29-1|TRBD2|TRBJ2-1|NA
CSGRTSAYNEQFF
TGCAGCGGCAGGACTAGCGCCTACAATGAGCAGTTCTTC
>TRBV15|TRBD1|TRBJ2-6|NA
CATSRDRGLGANVLTF
TGTGCCACCAGCAGGGACAGGGGGCTGGGGGCCAACGTCCTGACTTTC
>TRBV5-6|NA|TRBJ1-2|NA
CASSFSGEPYGYTF
TGTGCCAGCAGCTTCTCCGGGGAACCCTATGGCTACACCTTC
>TRBV6-1|NA|TRBJ2-7|NA
CASSEMGGRDEQYF
TGTGCCAGCAGTGAAATGGGGGGACGGGACGAGCAGTACTTC
>TRBV19|TRBD1|TRBJ2-7|once
CASSPRDRGYEQYF
TGTGCCAGTAGCCCGAGGGACAGGGGTTACGAGCAGTACTTC